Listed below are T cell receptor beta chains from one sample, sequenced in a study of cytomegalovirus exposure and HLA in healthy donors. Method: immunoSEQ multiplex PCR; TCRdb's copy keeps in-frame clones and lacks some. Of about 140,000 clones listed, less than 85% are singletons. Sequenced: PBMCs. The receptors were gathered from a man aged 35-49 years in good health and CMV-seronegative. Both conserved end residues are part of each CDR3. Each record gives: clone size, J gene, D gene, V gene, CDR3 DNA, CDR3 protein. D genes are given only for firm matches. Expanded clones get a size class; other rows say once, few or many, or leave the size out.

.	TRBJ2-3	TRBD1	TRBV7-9	TGTGCCAGCAATGACAGGGGGGACACAGATACGCAGTATTTT	CASNDRGDTDTQYF
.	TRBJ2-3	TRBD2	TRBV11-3	TGTGCCAGCAGCTTGGGGACTAGCGGGAGGGCTCCAGATACGCAGTATTTT	CASSLGTSGRAPDTQYF
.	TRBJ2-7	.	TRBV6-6	TGTGCCAGCAGTTACCTCAACAGGGAGCAGTACTTC	CASSYLNREQYF
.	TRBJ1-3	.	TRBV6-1	TGTGCCTCCCAAGAGGACACCATATATTTT	CASQEDTIYF
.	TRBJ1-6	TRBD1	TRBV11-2	TGTGCCAGCAGCCTGGGACAGTATAATTCACCCCTCCACTTT	CASSLGQYNSPLHF
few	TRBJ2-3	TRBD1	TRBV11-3	TGTGCCAGCAGCCCCGGACAGGGTACAACTGATACGCAGTATTTT	CASSPGQGTTDTQYF
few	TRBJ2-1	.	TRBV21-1	TGTGCCAGCAGCAAAGGGGGACAGGGTTTATTAATCAATGAGCAGTTCTTC	CASSKGGQGLLINEQFF
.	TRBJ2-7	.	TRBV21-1	TGTGCCAGCAGCCCGAGACAGGGTCGTAATGACGAGCAGTACTTC	CASSPRQGRNDEQYF
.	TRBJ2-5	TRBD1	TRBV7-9	TGTTCCAGCAGCTTTCAACCGGGACAGGGCTTTCAAGAGACCCAGTACTTC	CSSSFQPGQGFQETQYF
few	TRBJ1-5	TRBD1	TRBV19	TGTGCCAGTAGTACCACAGGGGTGTACAATCAGCCCCAGCATTTT	CASSTTGVYNQPQHF
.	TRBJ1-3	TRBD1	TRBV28	TGTGCCAGTTCGACAGGGGCTGGAAACACCATATATTTT	CASSTGAGNTIYF
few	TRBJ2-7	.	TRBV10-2	TGCGCCAGCAGTGCCGACTTTGACGATTACGTCGAGCAGTACTTC	CASSADFDDYVEQYF
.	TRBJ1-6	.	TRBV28	TGTGCCAGCACCTCGGGGGATTCACCCCTCCACTTT	CASTSGDSPLHF
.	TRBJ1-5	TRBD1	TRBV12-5	TGTGCTAGTGGACCTGTCGACAGGGCCTTCAATCAGCCCCAGCATTTT	CASGPVDRAFNQPQHF
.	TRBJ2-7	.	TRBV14	TGTGCCAGCAGCCAGACTACAGGGTTCACCGAGCAGTACTTC	CASSQTTGFTEQYF
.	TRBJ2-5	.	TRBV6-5	TGTGCCAGCAGTAGTTCAGGGGCCTTCCAAGAGACCCAGTACTTC	CASSSSGAFQETQYF
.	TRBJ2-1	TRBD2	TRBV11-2	TGTGCCAGCAGCTTAGATGGCGGGGGGGCGCTTGAGCAGTTCTTC	CASSLDGGGALEQFF
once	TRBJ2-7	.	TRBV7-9	TGTGCCAGCAGCTTATCTGGGCGGGAAAGGGTCAACGAGCAGTACTTC	CASSLSGRERVNEQYF
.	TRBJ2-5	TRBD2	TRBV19	TGTGCCAGTAGTGCCGCCTCGCCTTTCACGGGACTAGCGGGAGGGTTAGAGACCCAGTACTTC	CASSAASPFTGLAGGLETQYF
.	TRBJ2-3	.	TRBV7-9	TGTGCCAGCAGCCCTCGGGAAGGGTACACAGATACGCAGTATTTT	CASSPREGYTDTQYF
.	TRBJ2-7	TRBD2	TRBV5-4	TGTGCCAGCAGTTCCGGACTAGCGGGGAGCTCCTACGAGCAGTACTTC	CASSSGLAGSSYEQYF
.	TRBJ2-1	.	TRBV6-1	TGTGCCAGCACGCCGCGGGACCAAAGGGGCAATGAGCAGTTCTTC	CASTPRDQRGNEQFF
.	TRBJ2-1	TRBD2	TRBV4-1	TGCGCCAGCAGCATCATGTCCGGGACTAGCGGGGGGGCGCAGTTCTTC	CASSIMSGTSGGAQFF
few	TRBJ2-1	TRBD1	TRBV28	TGTGCCAGCAGTCCGAACCGGGACAGGGAGTACAATGAGCAGTTCTTC	CASSPNRDREYNEQFF
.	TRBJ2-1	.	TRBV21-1	TGTGCCAGCAGCAAAGGGGACAACTACAATGAGCAGTTCTTC	CASSKGDNYNEQFF
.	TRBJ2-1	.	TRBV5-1	TGCGCCAGCAGTCCGGAGGGTAGCGGTAGCTCCTACAATGAGCAGTTCTTC	CASSPEGSGSSYNEQFF
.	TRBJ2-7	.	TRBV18	TGTGCCAGCTCACCACCGGCCAGGGCGAACGAGCAGTACTTC	CASSPPARANEQYF
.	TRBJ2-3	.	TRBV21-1	TGTGCCAGCAGCAAAGAGGCGGGGGGGACTCTCACAGATACGCAGTATTTT	CASSKEAGGTLTDTQYF
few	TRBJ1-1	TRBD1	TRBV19	TGTGCCAGTAGACCACCCCAACAGGGGGGTAACACTGAAGCTTTCTTT	CASRPPQQGGNTEAFF
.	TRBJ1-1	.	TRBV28	TGTGCCAGCAGTTCGGGGGGAAACACTGAAGCTTTCTTT	CASSSGGNTEAFF
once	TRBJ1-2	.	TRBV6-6	TGTGCCAGCAGTCAAGGGGGGGTCAACTATGGCTACACCTTC	CASSQGGVNYGYTF
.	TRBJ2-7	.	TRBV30	TGTGCCTGGAGTTATGACAGGCGATACGAGCAGTACTTC	CAWSYDRRYEQYF
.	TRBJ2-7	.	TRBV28	TGTGCCAGCAGTGTTCCCAACTCCTACGAGCAGTACTTC	CASSVPNSYEQYF
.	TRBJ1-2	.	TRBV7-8	TGTGCCAGCAGCTTAGCCCTCGATAGGGGGAGACCATACACCTTC	CASSLALDRGRPYTF
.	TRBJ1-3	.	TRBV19	TGTGCCAGTAGGATAGCCGGGGGAAACACCATATATTTT	CASRIAGGNTIYF
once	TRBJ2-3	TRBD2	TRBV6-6	TGTGCCAGCAGTTACACTCCCGGACTAGTTACGCAGTATTTT	CASSYTPGLVTQYF
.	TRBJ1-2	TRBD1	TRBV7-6	TGTGCCAGCAGCCCCGACAGGGACTATGGCTACACCTTC	CASSPDRDYGYTF
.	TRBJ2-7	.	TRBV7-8	TGTGCCAGCAGCACCCCCACTGAGCAGTACTTC	CASSTPTEQYF
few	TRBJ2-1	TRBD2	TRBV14	TGTGCCAGCAGCCGGGACCCTAGCGGTTACAATGAGCAGTTCTTC	CASSRDPSGYNEQFF
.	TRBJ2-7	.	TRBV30	TGTGCCTGGGGCTCGACCTACGAGCAGTACTTC	CAWGSTYEQYF
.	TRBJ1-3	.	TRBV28	TGTGCCAGCAAAGAGGGTCTCTCTGGAAACACCATATATTTT	CASKEGLSGNTIYF
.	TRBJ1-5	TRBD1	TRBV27	TGTGCCAGCAGATCGACAGGGGTAGGGCATAGCAATCAGCCCCAGCATTTT	CASRSTGVGHSNQPQHF
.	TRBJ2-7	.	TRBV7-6	TGTGCCAGCAGCTTGTCCGCAGGCTCCTACGAGCAGTACTTC	CASSLSAGSYEQYF
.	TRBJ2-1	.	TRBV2	TGTGCCAGCAGTGAATATATCTACAATGAGCAGTTCTTC	CASSEYIYNEQFF
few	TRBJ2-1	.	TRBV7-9	TGTGCCAGCAGCTCACTAACAGGAGTGGGGACCTACAATGAGCAGTTCTTC	CASSSLTGVGTYNEQFF
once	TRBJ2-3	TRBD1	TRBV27	TGTGCCAGCAGTCTCGACAGGGCAACAGATACGCAGTATTTT	CASSLDRATDTQYF
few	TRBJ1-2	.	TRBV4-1	TGCGCCAGCAGCCGACCGACATCGCTCTATGGCTACACCTTC	CASSRPTSLYGYTF
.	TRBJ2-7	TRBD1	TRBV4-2	TGTGCCAGCAGCCTCCGGGACAGGGGTTGCGAGCAGTACTTC	CASSLRDRGCEQYF
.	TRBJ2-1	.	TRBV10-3	TGTGCCATCAGTGAGTCCAGAGAGGACTACAATGAGCAGTTCTTC	CAISESREDYNEQFF
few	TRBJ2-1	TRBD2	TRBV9	TGTGCCAGCAGCGTAGATGCGGGAGGGTACAATGAGCAGTTCTTC	CASSVDAGGYNEQFF
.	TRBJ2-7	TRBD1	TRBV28	TGTGCCAGCAGCCCCCCGACAGGGGTGGGCGAGCAGTACTTC	CASSPPTGVGEQYF